These 29 T cell receptor beta chains share one sample of origin, sequenced in a study of patients and donors after allogeneic stem cell transplantation. TCRdb ran MiXCR on the RT-PCR reads and lists one entry per CDR3 protein. This sample carries 920,000 or so distinct CDR3 sequences, roughly 18% of them seen once, and the ten largest clones take 6%. The specimen sequenced was blood, either unsorted or a sorted T cell fraction (not recorded which). The receptors come from a human donor who was either an allogeneic HSCT recipient or a stem cell or donor lymphocyte infusion donor (not recorded which). It is not recorded whose cells these are; they may come from a transplant donor.

The chain employs TRBV20-1 and TRBJ2-3; TRBD2 might be the D (6 bases). The CDR3 contains 18 residues. V dropped 3 bases and J dropped 1 base, with 23 bases sitting between them. Germline V gene data show CDR1 as DFQATT and CDR2 as SNEGSKA (reference sequence). The CDR3 protein is CSASLTGEGRGGTDTQYF. As DNA, the CDR3 is TGCAGTGCTAGTTTGACGGGAGAAGGACGGGGTGGCACAGATACGCAGTATTTT.

This chain links TRBV5-8 with TRBJ2-3; 11 nucleotides match TRBD2. Germline trimming cut 3 bases from V and 2 bases from J; bases unmatched to any gene: 8. Germline V lookup: CDR1 SGHTS, CDR2 YDEGEE. There are 17 residues in the CDR3. For the CDR3, the DNA is TGTGCCAGCAGCTCCAATAGACTAGCGGGGATCACAGATACGCAGTATTTT. This sequence encodes CASSSNRLAGITDTQYF.

This chain joins TRBV7-8 and TRBJ1-1; 9 bases line up with TRBD1. V gave up 5 bases and J gave up 11 bases; unmatched junction bases: 12. CDR1 is SGHVS, CDR2 FQNEAQ, per germline. This CDR3 spans 14 amino acids. This chain's CDR3 is CASSPRTGGAAAFF. CDR3 nucleotides: TGTGCCAGCAGCCCAAGAACAGGGGGCGCGGCGGCTTTCTTT.

A few counts support this clonotype. This chain uses TRBV5-1 with TRBJ2-7, with D perhaps TRBD2 (6 bases). The CDR3 runs 15 residues. From germline, CDR1 is SGHRS and CDR2 YFSETQ. Trimming cost V 4 bases and J 1 base, with 15 bases left between them. The CDR3 here is CASSPISGQSYEQYF. CDR3 nucleotides: TGCGCCAGCAGCCCTATTAGCGGCCAGTCCTACGAGCAGTACTTC.

This clonotype was seen only once. An end of the junction differs from the germline gene, which may be a read error. The CDR3 DNA reads TGTGCCAGCACTTTAGATTCGAACACCGGGGAGCTGTTTTTT. The encoded protein is CASTLDSNTGELFF. V gene TRBV12-3 or TRBV12-4 combines with J gene TRBJ2-2; D remains unclear. This CDR3 has 14 residues.

V is TRBV20-1 and J is TRBJ2-3; D is perhaps TRBD1 or TRBD2 (5 bases each). Trimming pared 6 bases from V and 5 bases from J, leaving 21 bases between. Germline CDR1 and CDR2: DFQATT and SNEGSKA (reference sequence). The CDR3 runs 15 residues. The CDR3 loop reads CSADIPGLARDTQYF. The CDR3 nucleotides are TGCAGTGCCGATATCCCGGGGCTAGCAAGAGATACGCAGTATTTT.

In its sample, this clonotype was seen many times. The J gene is TRBJ1-2, the V gene TRBV6-5; 8 nucleotides match TRBD1. The germline gives CDR1 MNHEY, CDR2 SVGAGI. V lost 0 bases, J lost 4 bases, and 4 bases stayed unmatched. CDR3 length: 15 amino acids. The CDR3 reads CASSYSGQVIYGYTF. The CDR3 nucleotides are TGTGCCAGCAGTTACTCGGGACAGGTGATCTATGGCTACACCTTC.

The J gene is TRBJ1-2, the V gene TRBV18; no clear D gene. Germline CDR1 reads KGHSH; CDR2 reads LQKENI. V lost 4 bases to trimming and J lost 2 bases, with 11 bases between them. The CDR3 contains 14 residues. CDR3: CASSRREYNYGYTF. CDR3 sequence (DNA): TGTGCCAGCTCACGCCGGGAGTACAACTATGGCTACACCTTC.

The DNA of the CDR3 is TGCAGTGCTAGATTGGCAAAAGCCAGTGGCTACACCTTC. This sequence encodes CSARLAKASGYTF. The rearrangement links TRBV20-1 to TRBJ1-2; D unclear. The CDR3 totals 13 residues. The V end was cut by 2 bases, the J end by 7 bases, with 14 bases between. Germline CDR1 reads DFQATT; CDR2 reads SNEGSKA (reference sequence).

The chain has TRBV12-3 or TRBV12-4 and TRBJ1-1; D might be TRBD1 (5 bases). There are 16 residues in the CDR3. With 5 bases removed from V and 1 base from J, the gap between germline ends came to 17 bases. Here the CDR3 reads CASSTLPAGGNTEAFF. DNA of the CDR3: TGTGCCAGCAGTACGCTACCTGCCGGGGGGAACACTGAAGCTTTCTTT.

The chain combines TRBV9 with TRBJ2-1; TRBD1 agrees at 8 bases. With V trimmed by 3 bases and J by 0 bases, 5 bases remained unmatched. This CDR3 has 16 residues. In germline, CDR1 is SGDLS, CDR2 YYNGEE. This chain's CDR3 is CASSARTGPSYNEQFF. CDR3 coding DNA: TGTGCCAGCAGCGCCCGGACAGGGCCCTCCTACAATGAGCAGTTCTTC.

This clonotype was counted only a few times. This chain links TRBV6-1 with TRBJ2-1, with D possibly being TRBD2 (6 bases). Trimming took off 7 bases at V and 4 bases at J, with 14 bases between the two ends. Germline-derived CDR1 and CDR2 are MNHNS and SASEGT. The CDR3 runs to 14 residues. CDR3 DNA sequence: TGTGCCAGCAATACGGTAGGGACTTACAATGAGCAGTTCTTC. Its translation: CASNTVGTYNEQFF.

V and J are TRBV28 and TRBJ2-7; 7 bases agree with TRBD2. Germline V CDR1 and CDR2: MDHEN, SYDVKM. After removal of 0 bases from V and 2 bases from J, the junction contained 1 base not matched to a gene. CDR3 length: 14 amino acids. This chain's CDR3 is CASSLWGGAYEQYF. CDR3 DNA: TGTGCCAGCAGTTTATGGGGGGGGGCCTACGAGCAGTACTTC.

This rearrangement joins TRBV5-1 to TRBJ2-1, with 9 bases aligning to TRBD2. Germline lookup yields CDR1 SGHRS and CDR2 YFSETQ. V lost 3 bases to trimming and J lost 7 bases; unmatched junction nucleotides: 5. This CDR3 region has 14 residues. CDR3 residues: CASSSALAGNEQFF. The CDR3 region has the DNA TGCGCCAGCAGCTCGGCACTAGCGGGTAATGAGCAGTTCTTC.

V usage is TRBV20-1 and J usage is TRBJ2-1; the match to TRBD2 covers 12 bases. The trim removed 1 base at V and 14 bases at J, leaving 0 bases unmatched. CDR3 size: 11 residues. Germline V gene sequence: CDR1 DFQATT, CDR2 SNEGSKA (reference sequence). CDR3 DNA sequence: TGCAGTGCTAGAGGACTAGCGGGGGAGTTCTTC. It is translated as CSARGLAGEFF.

The chain combines TRBV7-9 with TRBJ2-3; 10 nucleotides line up with TRBD1. Germline trimming cut 7 bases from V and 4 bases from J; bases unmatched to any gene: 5. This CDR3 is built from 14 residues. Germline-derived CDR1 and CDR2 are SEHNR and FQNEAQ (reference sequence). The CDR3 loop is CASTRTGGADTQYF. CDR3 in DNA: TGTGCCAGCACCCGGACAGGGGGGGCAGATACGCAGTATTTT.

The chain carries TRBV12-3 or TRBV12-4 and TRBJ1-1; unclear D gene. CDR3 size: 13 residues. The germline V and J ends were trimmed by 6 bases and 3 bases, with 11 bases remaining between them. This CDR3 is CASRRADHTEAFF. The DNA for the CDR3 is TGTGCCAGCAGACGGGCCGACCACACTGAAGCTTTCTTT.

This clonotype came up many times. The genes are TRBV29-1 and TRBJ1-1, with D possibly matching TRBD1 (5 bases). This CDR3 has 14 amino acids. The germline V and J ends were trimmed by 8 bases and 1 base, with 17 bases remaining between them. Germline V gives CDR1 SQVTM, CDR2 ANQGSEA. In DNA form, the CDR3 reads TGCAGCTATATTCGAGGGGTGGGGAACACTGAAGCTTTCTTT. Its protein is CSYIRGVGNTEAFF.

The chain employs TRBV7-9 and TRBJ2-3, with no clear D. CDR3 size: 15 residues. Germline CDR1 and CDR2: SEHNR and FQNEAQ (reference sequence). With 7 bases removed from V and 1 base from J, the gap between germline ends came to 15 bases. CDR3 protein: CASTHRPLGTDTQYF. The CDR3 DNA is TGTGCCAGCACCCACCGTCCCCTGGGCACAGATACGCAGTATTTT.

This clonotype came up many times. The CDR3 nucleotides are TGTGCCAGCACCCCCACTAGTCCCCCCGGGGAGCTGTTTTTT. It encodes CASTPTSPPGELFF. The chain combines TRBV12-3 or TRBV12-4 with TRBJ2-2; tentative D call: TRBD2 (5 bases). The CDR3 length is 14 residues. V lost 7 bases and J 6 bases, leaving 15 bases between the germline ends.

In DNA form, the CDR3 reads TGCAGTGCTAGGCTGGGGTTCGGGACGAACACCGGGGAGCTGTTTTTT. Translation: CSARLGFGTNTGELFF. The chain couples TRBV20-1 to TRBJ2-2, with D possibly matching TRBD2 (5 bases). Germline CDR1 DFQATT, CDR2 SNEGSKA (reference sequence). Trimming took 3 bases from V and 0 from J, leaving 14 bases between them. The CDR3 runs 16 residues.

This clonotype was found a few times. This rearrangement joins TRBV29-1 to TRBJ2-2; TRBD1 might be the D (6 bases). Trimming removed 4 bases at V and 1 base at J, with 7 bases between. CDR1 and CDR2 (germline): SQVTM, ANQGSEA. This CDR3 is 13 amino acids long. This chain's CDR3 is CSVAGQNTGELFF. Written as DNA, the CDR3 is TGCAGCGTTGCGGGACAGAACACCGGGGAGCTGTTTTTT.

The rearrangement links TRBV20-1 to TRBJ1-1; no firm D call. The V gene's germline CDR1 is DFQATT and CDR2 SNEGSKA (reference sequence). The CDR3 loop spans 17 amino acids. Trimming took 0 bases from V and 4 from J, leaving 21 bases between them. CDR3 amino acids: CSARDPQFAGWGTEAFF. In nucleotides, the CDR3 is TGCAGTGCTAGAGATCCTCAATTTGCGGGGTGGGGCACTGAAGCTTTCTTT.

This clonotype appeared a few times. The chain employs TRBV12-3 or TRBV12-4 and TRBJ2-7; 10 bases align to TRBD1. Trimming took 5 bases from V and 4 from J; bases not matched to a gene: 8. CDR3 length: 15 residues. CDR3 residues: CASSPRQGARYEQYF. As DNA, the CDR3 is TGTGCCAGCAGTCCGAGACAGGGGGCAAGGTACGAGCAGTACTTC.

The sample holds a few counts of this clonotype. The chain carries TRBV5-1 and TRBJ2-1; D remains unclear. The CDR3 length is 13 residues. V was cut by 4 bases and J by 10 bases, with 15 bases left in between. Germline CDR1 and CDR2: SGHRS and YFSETQ. The CDR3 DNA sequence: TGCGCCAGCAGCCAGAACCCGGCTGGGGAGCAGTTCTTC. Translation: CASSQNPAGEQFF.

V gene TRBV12-3 or TRBV12-4 combines with J gene TRBJ2-3; 7 nucleotides agree with TRBD2. Trimming at V came to 5 bases and at J to 3 bases, leaving 11 bases not matched to a gene. CDR3 size: 16 residues. CDR3 loop: CASSKTTGGPTDTQYF. In DNA, the CDR3 is TGTGCCAGCAGTAAAACAACGGGGGGTCCAACAGATACGCAGTATTTT.

The V call is TRBV15, the J call TRBJ1-4, with unresolved D. The CDR3 covers 16 residues. Germline V gene sequence: CDR1 LNHNV, CDR2 YYDKDF (reference sequence). Trimming took 1 base from V and 0 from J, leaving 9 bases between them. In DNA form, the CDR3 reads TGTGCCACCAGCAGAGCACGCCAAGCAACTAATGAAAAACTGTTTTTT. Its translation is CATSRARQATNEKLFF.

This rearrangement joins TRBV20-1 to TRBJ2-7; the D gene is possibly TRBD2 (6 bases). Germline V gene data show CDR1 as DFQATT and CDR2 as SNEGSKA (reference sequence). This CDR3 has 13 residues. The V and J ends lost 3 bases and 7 bases respectively, with 16 bases between them. The CDR3 region has the DNA TGCAGTGCTAGGGGGCCGGCGGGGAGGGAGCAGTACTTC. Protein: CSARGPAGREQYF.

This clonotype was observed a few times. The chain uses TRBV20-1 and TRBJ2-2; 9 bases align to TRBD1. From germline, CDR1 is DFQATT and CDR2 SNEGSKA (reference sequence). The CDR3 is 16 amino acids. J gave up 5 bases and V 4 bases, and 11 bases lay outside the gene matches. The CDR3 loop is CSAKTPGQGGTGELFF. CDR3 sequence (DNA): TGCAGTGCTAAAACACCGGGACAGGGAGGAACCGGGGAGCTGTTTTTT.